This is a list of T cell receptor beta chains from one sample in a study of cytomegalovirus exposure and HLA in healthy donors. The protocol was immunoSEQ multiplex PCR, while the TCRdb copy is restricted to in-frame clones and leaves out a portion. The listing records roughly 73,000 clones. The material sequenced was PBMCs. The receptors here all came from a man in his forties or fifties in good health and CMV-seropositive. Both conserved end residues are part of each CDR3. The D gene is left open where the match is weak.

j_call v_call d_call cdr3_length cdr3_aa cdr3_nt
TRBJ1-2 TRBV13 TRBD1 15 CASSLGRQGGYGYTF TGTGCCAGCAGCTTAGGAAGACAGGGCGGATATGGCTACACCTTC
TRBJ1-1 TRBV28 NA 12 CASSRGYTEAFF TGTGCCAGCAGTCGGGGGTACACTGAAGCTTTCTTT
TRBJ2-5 TRBV2 TRBD2 13 CASGLARRETQYF TGTGCCAGCGGACTAGCAAGGAGAGAGACCCAGTACTTC
TRBJ1-1 TRBV10-3 NA 14 CAISESGGGTEAFF TGTGCCATCAGTGAGTCGGGGGGAGGCACTGAAGCTTTCTTT
TRBJ2-4 TRBV29-1 NA 14 CSVDPTGSGNIQYF TGCAGCGTCGACCCGACAGGCTCGGGAAACATTCAGTACTTC
TRBJ2-1 TRBV5-4 NA 14 CASSFGGYYNEQFF TGTGCCAGCAGCTTTGGAGGGTACTACAATGAGCAGTTCTTC
TRBJ2-3 TRBV19 TRBD2 18 CDRSKLEGLAVSTDTQYF TGTGATCGCAGTAAGTTGGAGGGTCTAGCGGTTAGCACAGATACGCAGTATTTT
TRBJ1-2 TRBV28 NA 17 CASSPSGLPQKFYGYTF TGTGCCAGCAGTCCCTCAGGACTTCCTCAGAAATTCTATGGCTACACCTTC
TRBJ2-5 TRBV6-1 NA 11 CATRAGETQYF TGTGCCACTCGAGCAGGGGAGACCCAGTACTTC
TRBJ1-1 TRBV5-6 TRBD1 14 CASSWGQGHTEAFF TGTGCCAGCAGCTGGGGACAGGGGCACACTGAAGCTTTCTTT
TRBJ1-1 TRBV18 NA 14 CASSLTAGNTEAFF TGTGCCAGCTCACTGACTGCCGGGAACACTGAAGCTTTCTTT
TRBJ1-2 TRBV9 TRBD1 15 CASSVGGQARYGYTF TGTGCCAGCAGCGTAGGGGGACAGGCTCGCTATGGCTACACCTTC
TRBJ2-5 TRBV6-5 NA 11 CASSYEGSLNF TGTGCCAGCAGTTACGAGGGCTCCCTGAACTTC
TRBJ1-1 TRBV6-5 NA 13 CASRRTGITEAFF TGTGCCAGCAGACGAACGGGGATCACTGAAGCTTTCTTT
TRBJ2-1 TRBV7-9 TRBD1 14 CASSIGTAYNEQFF TGTGCCAGCAGTATAGGGACAGCTTACAATGAGCAGTTCTTC
TRBJ2-7 TRBV6-1 TRBD2 14 CASTPAGYGYEQYF TGTGCCAGCACTCCAGCGGGATACGGCTACGAGCAGTACTTC
TRBJ1-2 TRBV5-6 TRBD1 15 CASSSPRTGDYGYTF TGTGCCAGCAGCTCTCCCCGGACAGGAGACTATGGCTACACCTTC
TRBJ2-5 TRBV28 TRBD2 17 CASSLFARGGSSETQYF TGTGCCAGCAGTTTATTCGCTAGAGGCGGGAGTTCGGAGACCCAGTACTTC
TRBJ1-2 TRBV9 NA 13 CASSPNMDYGYTF TGTGCCAGCAGCCCCAACATGGACTATGGCTACACCTTC
TRBJ1-5 TRBV6-1 NA 14 CASSEGGPDGPQHF TGTGCCAGCAGTGAAGGCGGTCCCGACGGGCCCCAGCATTTT
TRBJ1-5 TRBV4-1 NA 15 CASSRIGDQNQPQHF TGCGCCAGCAGCCGAATCGGGGATCAAAATCAGCCCCAGCATTTT
TRBJ2-1 TRBV5-1 TRBD1 15 CASSRLPTGYNEQFF TGCGCCAGCAGCCGCCTACCGACAGGGTACAATGAGCAGTTCTTC
TRBJ2-4 TRBV7-9 TRBD1 16 CASSLGYRDRGNIQYF TGTGCCAGCAGCTTAGGTTACAGGGACAGGGGGAACATTCAGTACTTC
TRBJ2-1 TRBV2 TRBD2 17 CASSERLAGGVFNEQFF TGTGCCAGCAGTGAACGACTAGCGGGGGGGGTGTTTAATGAGCAGTTCTTC
TRBJ1-1 TRBV7-9 TRBD1 15 CASSSQGERDTEAFF TGTGCCAGCAGCAGCCAGGGGGAGAGGGACACTGAAGCTTTCTTT
TRBJ2-3 TRBV5-6 TRBD1 16 CASSLVWTGETDTQYF TGTGCCAGCAGCTTGGTTTGGACAGGGGAGACAGATACGCAGTATTTT
TRBJ2-3 TRBV7-6 TRBD2 15 CASSPQRERVDTQYF TGTGCCAGCAGCCCCCAGCGGGAGCGTGTAGATACGCAGTATTTT
TRBJ2-7 TRBV5-1 TRBD2 17 CASRPGTSGKIGYEQYF TGCGCCAGCAGGCCCGGGACTAGCGGGAAAATAGGGTACGAGCAGTACTTC
TRBJ2-2 TRBV18 NA 14 CASRSSVDTGELFF TGTGCCAGCCGGTCTAGCGTTGACACCGGGGAGCTGTTTTTT
TRBJ1-5 TRBV5-6 NA 15 CASSVGPYSNQPQHF TGTGCCAGCAGCGTGGGGCCGTATAGCAATCAGCCCCAGCATTTT
TRBJ1-3 TRBV29-1 TRBD1 13 CSVADRAGNTIYF TGCAGCGTTGCAGACAGGGCGGGAAACACCATATATTTT
TRBJ1-1 TRBV5-1 TRBD1 15 CASSLEVGTGTEAFF TGCGCCAGCAGCTTGGAGGTGGGGACAGGCACTGAAGCTTTCTTT
TRBJ1-3 TRBV7-8 NA 14 CASSLDYSGNTIYF TGTGCCAGCAGCTTAGATTACTCTGGAAACACCATATATTTT
TRBJ2-2 TRBV28 NA 13 CASSLGGFGELFF TGTGCCAGCAGTTTGGGAGGTTTCGGGGAGCTGTTTTTT
TRBJ2-5 TRBV5-8 NA 15 CASRPLRGVKETQYF TGTGCCAGCCGCCCCCTCCGCGGTGTCAAAGAGACCCAGTACTTC
TRBJ2-6 TRBV5-1 NA 17 CASSEGTRYSGANVLTF TGCGCCAGCAGCGAAGGGACAAGATACTCTGGGGCCAACGTCCTGACTTTC
TRBJ1-1 TRBV7-3 TRBD1 15 CASSPWTGGNTEAFF TGTGCCAGCAGCCCGTGGACAGGGGGAAACACTGAAGCTTTCTTT
TRBJ1-1 TRBV4-1 NA 14 CASSQVWRGAEAFF TGCGCCAGCAGCCAAGTGTGGCGGGGGGCTGAAGCTTTCTTT
TRBJ1-4 TRBV5-1 NA 16 CASSLRLFATNEKLFF TGCGCCAGCAGCTTGCGACTTTTTGCAACTAATGAAAAACTGTTTTTT
TRBJ1-1 TRBV7-2 NA 14 CASSPRVVYPEAFF TGTGCCAGCAGCCCCAGGGTGGTTTACCCAGAAGCTTTCTTT
TRBJ1-1 TRBV30 TRBD1 14 CAWRLDRGRTEAFF TGTGCCTGGAGACTCGACAGGGGGCGGACTGAAGCTTTCTTT
TRBJ1-2 TRBV5-1 NA 15 CASSPKGGPNYGYTF TGCGCCAGCAGCCCTAAGGGAGGGCCGAACTATGGCTACACCTTC
TRBJ1-1 TRBV7-9 TRBD1 15 CASSLVTTGHTEAFF TGTGCCAGCAGCTTAGTTACGACAGGGCACACTGAAGCTTTCTTT
TRBJ2-4 TRBV5-4 TRBD1 14 CASSFPGQGNIQYF TGTGCCAGCAGCTTCCCGGGACAGGGGAACATTCAGTACTTC
TRBJ1-1 TRBV28 NA 14 CASMRPGVVTEAFF TGTGCCAGCATGAGGCCAGGGGTGGTCACTGAAGCTTTCTTT